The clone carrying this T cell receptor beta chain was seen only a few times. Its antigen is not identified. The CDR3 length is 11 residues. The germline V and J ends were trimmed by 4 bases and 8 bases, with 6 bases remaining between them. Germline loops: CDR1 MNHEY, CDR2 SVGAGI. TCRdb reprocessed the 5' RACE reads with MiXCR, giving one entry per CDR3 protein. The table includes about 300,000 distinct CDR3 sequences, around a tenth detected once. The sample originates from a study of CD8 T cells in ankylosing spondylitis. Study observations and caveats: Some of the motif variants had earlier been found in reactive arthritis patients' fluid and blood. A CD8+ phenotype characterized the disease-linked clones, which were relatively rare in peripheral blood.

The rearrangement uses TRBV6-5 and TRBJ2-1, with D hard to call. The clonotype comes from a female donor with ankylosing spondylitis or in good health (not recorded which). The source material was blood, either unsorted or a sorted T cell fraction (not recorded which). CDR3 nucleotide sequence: TGTGCCAGCAGTTCGGTCTATGAGCAGTTCTTC. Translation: CASSSVYEQFF.